This TCR beta chain is drawn from a study of beta chain features in type 1 diabetes. Study-wide context: Taken together, all samples contributed some 98 million examined sorted cells. Overall study results and limits: Cells expressing TCR highly could be over-represented by cDNA sequencing. TCRB rearrangement may or may not be influenced by HLA type; here this remained unresolved. Patients' naive, central memory and Treg TCRB repertoires seemed closer to one another than those of healthy donors.

This CDR3 spans 15 amino acids. Germline assignment: CDR1 MNHEY and CDR2 SVGAGI. Trimming at V came to 7 bases and at J to 6 bases, leaving 10 bases not matched to a gene. A word on this clone: The target antigen is unknown.

The entirety of the isolated RNA underwent reverse transcription, so expressed TCRB transcripts were sequenced. Using immunoSEQ multiplex PCR, the repertoire was profiled, and TCRdb retains in-frame clones only, with some absent. The profile covers about 240,000 clones, with 25% to 35% appearing a single time and approximately 4% taken by the ten largest. This receptor was obtained from a man aged 30 to 45 in good health. The sequencing sample was made of central memory CD4+ T cells from blood. The V gene is TRBV6-5, the J gene TRBJ2-1; 9 bases are shared with TRBD1. The DNA for the CDR3 is TGTGCCAGCACATCAACCGGGACAGGGTTCAATGAGCAGTTCTTC. This sequence encodes CASTSTGTGFNEQFF.